Listed below are T cell receptor beta chains from one sample, sequenced in a study of beta chain features in type 1 diabetes. Here immunoSEQ multiplex PCR was the method, and the copy in TCRdb shows in-frame clones only, minus some. The data show roughly 150,000 clones, 7.5% to 9.5% seen once. The sample comprised central memory CD4+ T cells from blood. The source of these receptors is a woman between 18 and 29 years old in good health. Each CDR3 is given with its conserved first and last residue. A D gene is named only where the DNA matches it firmly. Rows give clone size only sometimes, using once, few, many, or a class for an expanded clone.

size | D | J | V | DNA | CDR3
. | TRBD2 | TRBJ2-7 | TRBV7-2 | TGTGCCAGCAGACCTGGACTAGCGCCCCAAAGGGAGCAGTACTTC | CASRPGLAPQREQYF
. | . | TRBJ2-2 | TRBV29-1 | TGCAGCGTTGTCAGGGACACCGGGGAGCTGTTTTTT | CSVVRDTGELFF
. | TRBD2 | TRBJ2-7 | TRBV23-1 | TGCGCCAGCAGTCAATCGGAAGCGGGAGGTTTCCACGAGCAGTACTTC | CASSQSEAGGFHEQYF
few | . | TRBJ1-1 | TRBV18 | TGTGCCAGCTCATCGACTGTATTGAACACTGAAGCTTTCTTT | CASSSTVLNTEAFF
. | . | TRBJ1-2 | TRBV6-5 | TGTGCCAGCAGCCGAAGCCGGTACTATGGCTACACCTTC | CASSRSRYYGYTF
. | TRBD1 | TRBJ2-5 | TRBV2 | TGTGCCAGCAGTGAGGGGGGACAGGGCCAAGAGACCCAGTACTTC | CASSEGGQGQETQYF
. | . | TRBJ2-1 | TRBV5-1 | TGCGCCAGCGCCCAAGGGGGAGGGATCAATGAGCAGTTCTTC | CASAQGGGINEQFF
few | TRBD1 | TRBJ2-7 | TRBV7-9 | TGTGCCAGCAGTTCGGACAGGGAAGGGTACGAGCAGTACTTC | CASSSDREGYEQYF
. | . | TRBJ1-2 | TRBV4-1 | TGCGCCAGCAGCCAAGAGACAAGTCTTGGCTACACCTTC | CASSQETSLGYTF
. | . | TRBJ1-2 | TRBV5-6 | TGTGCCAGCAGGCGGGAGGGGGGATATGGCTACACCTTC | CASRREGGYGYTF
. | . | TRBJ2-7 | TRBV4-2 | TGTGCCAGCAGCCAAGATAAAGGGCCGGGACAAAGCATCTTCTACGAGCAGTACTTC | CASSQDKGPGQSIFYEQYF
. | . | TRBJ1-2 | TRBV9 | TGTGCCAGCAGCGTAGAACCGAGTGCTAACTATGGCTACACCTTC | CASSVEPSANYGYTF
. | . | TRBJ2-3 | TRBV9 | TGTGCCAGCAGCCCCCGTACAGATACGCAGTATTTT | CASSPRTDTQYF
few | TRBD1 | TRBJ1-2 | TRBV27 | TGTGCCAGCAGTTTTTCGACAGGGCTAGGCTACACCTTC | CASSFSTGLGYTF
few | . | TRBJ1-2 | TRBV18 | TGTGCCAGCTCACCAGTAGGCAGGTTCGGCTATGGCTACACCTTC | CASSPVGRFGYGYTF
few | TRBD2 | TRBJ2-1 | TRBV4-3 | TGCGCCAGCAGCCAAGGTCGAAGCGGGGGGTACAATGAGCAGTTCTTC | CASSQGRSGGYNEQFF
few | TRBD2 | TRBJ2-6 | TRBV30 | TGTGCCTGGAGACGGGGGGAGGGAACCGTCCTGACTTTC | CAWRRGEGTVLTF
. | TRBD1 | TRBJ2-7 | TRBV6-5 | TGTGCCAGCAGTTTTCAGACAGGGACCGAGCAGTACTTC | CASSFQTGTEQYF
few | TRBD2 | TRBJ2-5 | TRBV5-1 | TGCGCCAGCAGCACTAGCGGGAGTAAGACCCAGTACTTC | CASSTSGSKTQYF
few | . | TRBJ1-1 | TRBV5-1 | TGCGCCAGCAGCGGCAGGGGAAGGAACACTGAAGCTTTCTTT | CASSGRGRNTEAFF
. | . | TRBJ1-5 | TRBV2 | TGTGCCAGCAGTCAAGCACCCAGGGGCAATCAGCCCCAGCATTTT | CASSQAPRGNQPQHF
few | TRBD1 | TRBJ1-3 | TRBV29-1 | TGCAGCGCCGGACAGGGGGCTGGAAACACCATATATTTT | CSAGQGAGNTIYF
few | TRBD1 | TRBJ2-1 | TRBV12-5 | TGTGCTAGTGGTTTGGACCGGGACAGGGGATATGAGCAGTTCTTC | CASGLDRDRGYEQFF
. | . | TRBJ2-2 | TRBV5-4 | TGTGCCAGCAGCTCGGAGGAGGGGGCGAGAACCGGGGAGCTGTTTTTT | CASSSEEGARTGELFF
. | . | TRBJ1-1 | TRBV9 | TGTGCCAGCAGCTCTCGGGAGGGTTTGAACACTGAAGCTTTCTTT | CASSSREGLNTEAFF
. | TRBD1 | TRBJ1-2 | TRBV29-1 | TGCAGCGTCGAAAAGTCCCCAGGGGGCTATGGCTACACCTTC | CSVEKSPGGYGYTF
. | . | TRBJ2-3 | TRBV9 | TGTGCCAGCAGCCCTACGGGACTCCTTCGCACAGATACGCAGTATTTT | CASSPTGLLRTDTQYF
many | . | TRBJ2-7 | TRBV11-2 | TGTGCCAGCAGCTTAGACGGTCAGGGTGGGGCCGAGCAGTACTTC | CASSLDGQGGAEQYF
few | . | TRBJ2-5 | TRBV2 | TGTGCCAGCACCCCAGGGATGTTTGGAGAGACCCAGTACTTC | CASTPGMFGETQYF
few | . | TRBJ1-5 | TRBV25-1 | TGTGCCAGCAGTGTTTTGGAGGGAGATCAGCCCCAGCATTTT | CASSVLEGDQPQHF
. | . | TRBJ1-1 | TRBV7-2 | TGTGCCAGCAGCGTACAGGGTGGGACCACTGAAGCTTTCTTT | CASSVQGGTTEAFF
few | TRBD1 | TRBJ1-2 | TRBV10-3 | TGTGCCGTTTCCGGGACAGATACCGTAAGAGCCTTC | CAVSGTDTVRAF
few | . | TRBJ2-2 | TRBV2 | TGTGCCAGCCGACCCGGGGGTACCGGGGAGCTGTTTTTT | CASRPGGTGELFF
few | TRBD2 | TRBJ2-7 | TRBV18 | TGTGCCAGCTCACCGATGGTACTAGCGGGAGGGACCAGGGAGCAGTACTTC | CASSPMVLAGGTREQYF
few | TRBD2 | TRBJ2-7 | TRBV27 | TGTGCCAGCAGTTCCTTAGCGGGAGGTGCCTACGAGCAGTACTTC | CASSSLAGGAYEQYF
. | . | TRBJ1-1 | TRBV2 | TGTGCCAGCAGTTTCGGACAGAACACTGAAGCTTTCTTT | CASSFGQNTEAFF
few | TRBD1 | TRBJ1-5 | TRBV30 | TGTGCCTGGGGTGACAGGGTCAATCAGCCCCAGCATTTT | CAWGDRVNQPQHF
few | . | TRBJ1-3 | TRBV30 | TGTGCCTGGTCGTTAGCGGGATTTGCTGGAAACACCATATATTTT | CAWSLAGFAGNTIYF
few | TRBD1 | TRBJ1-2 | TRBV19 | TGTGCCAGTAGCCCGGGACAGGGGAGCTATGGCTACACCTTC | CASSPGQGSYGYTF
. | . | TRBJ1-3 | TRBV19 | TGTGCCACGCAGAGGATGAGCTCTGGAAACACCATATATTTT | CATQRMSSGNTIYF
. | TRBD2 | TRBJ2-1 | TRBV13 | TGTGCCAGCAGCTTAGAGGGGGCTAGCGGGAGGGAAGATGAGCAGTTCTTC | CASSLEGASGREDEQFF
. | TRBD1 | TRBJ2-7 | TRBV7-6 | TGTGCCAGCAGCTTAGACAGGGGAACCTACGAGCAGTACTTC | CASSLDRGTYEQYF
few | . | TRBJ2-7 | TRBV18 | TGTGCCAGCTCACCAGGGACTGACACCTACGAGCAGTACTTC | CASSPGTDTYEQYF
few | . | TRBJ1-4 | TRBV5-1 | TGCGCCAGCAGCTTGGGACAGGTCGGAGGTGAAAAACTGTTTTTT | CASSLGQVGGEKLFF
few | . | TRBJ1-2 | TRBV19 | TGTGCCAGTACCTCAACCCAAGCGAGGGGGAATGGCTACACCTTC | CASTSTQARGNGYTF
few | TRBD1 | TRBJ1-1 | TRBV29-1 | TGCAGCGTTGGGACAGGATATCTTGAAGCTTTCTTT | CSVGTGYLEAFF
few | . | TRBJ2-3 | TRBV11-2 | TGTGCCAGCAGCTCCGACCGGACTTATACGCAGTATTTT | CASSSDRTYTQYF
. | TRBD2 | TRBJ2-3 | TRBV7-2 | TGTGCCAGCAGCCCCCTAGCGGGGGGGGTTACAGATACGCAGTATTTT | CASSPLAGGVTDTQYF
few | TRBD2 | TRBJ2-2 | TRBV5-1 | TGCGCCAGCAGCCTGGGGACTAGGCTTGCCGGGGAGCTGTTTTTT | CASSLGTRLAGELFF
few | . | TRBJ2-5 | TRBV18 | TGTGCCAGCTCACCACCGTCACTAGACGAAGAGACCCAGTACTTC | CASSPPSLDEETQYF
few | TRBD1 | TRBJ2-5 | TRBV7-2 | TGTGCCAGCAGCTTAGGGTCCACAGGGGCGCGGGAGACCCAGTACTTC | CASSLGSTGARETQYF
. | TRBD1 | TRBJ2-3 | TRBV27 | TGTGCCAGCAGTTACCAGGGACAGATCACAGATACGCAGTATTTT | CASSYQGQITDTQYF
few | TRBD2 | TRBJ2-2 | TRBV2 | TGTGCCAGCAGGGGGCTAGCGGACACCGGGGAGCTGTTTTTT | CASRGLADTGELFF
few | . | TRBJ2-2 | TRBV30 | TGTGCTTGGAAAACGGGGGGCCCCGGGGAGCTGTTTTTT | CAWKTGGPGELFF